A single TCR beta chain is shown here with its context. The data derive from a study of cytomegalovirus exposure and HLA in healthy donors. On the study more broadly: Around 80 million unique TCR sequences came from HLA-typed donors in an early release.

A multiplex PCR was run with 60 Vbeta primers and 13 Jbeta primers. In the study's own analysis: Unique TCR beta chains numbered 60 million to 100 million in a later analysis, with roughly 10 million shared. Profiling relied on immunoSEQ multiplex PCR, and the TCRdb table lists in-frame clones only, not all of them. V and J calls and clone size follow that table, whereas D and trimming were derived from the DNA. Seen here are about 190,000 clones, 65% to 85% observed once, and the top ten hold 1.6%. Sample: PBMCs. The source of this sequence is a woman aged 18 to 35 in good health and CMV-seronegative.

This CDR3 reads CASSPLRGSSYEQYF. CDR3 nucleotides: TGTGCCAGCTCTCCGCTCCGAGGGTCCTCCTACGAGCAGTACTTC. The V and J genes are TRBV18 and TRBJ2-7; tentatively, D is TRBD2 (5 bases). Germline V gives CDR1 KGHSH, CDR2 LQKENI. Deletions cut 6 bases from V and 0 bases from J, with 15 bases between. The CDR3 has 15 residues.